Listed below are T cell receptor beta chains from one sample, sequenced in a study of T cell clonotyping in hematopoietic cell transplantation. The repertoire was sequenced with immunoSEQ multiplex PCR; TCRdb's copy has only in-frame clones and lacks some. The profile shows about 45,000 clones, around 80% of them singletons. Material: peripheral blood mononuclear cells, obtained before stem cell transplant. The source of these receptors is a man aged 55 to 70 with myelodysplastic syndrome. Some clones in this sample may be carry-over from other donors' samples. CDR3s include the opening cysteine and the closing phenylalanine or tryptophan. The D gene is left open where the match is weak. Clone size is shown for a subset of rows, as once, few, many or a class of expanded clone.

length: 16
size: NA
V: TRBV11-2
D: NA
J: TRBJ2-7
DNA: TGTGCCAGCAGCTTACGCGGGGGCCCTTCCTCCTACGAGCAGTACTTC
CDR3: CASSLRGGPSSYEQYF

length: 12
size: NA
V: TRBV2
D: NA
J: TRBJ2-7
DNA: TGTGCCAGCAGTTCAGATGATTACGAGCAGTACTTC
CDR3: CASSSDDYEQYF

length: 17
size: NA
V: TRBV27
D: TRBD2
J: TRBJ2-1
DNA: TGTGCCAGCAGTTTGGGGATTACTAGCGGGGGGGCCAATGAGCAGTTCTTC
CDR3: CASSLGITSGGANEQFF

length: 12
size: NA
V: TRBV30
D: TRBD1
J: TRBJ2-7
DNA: TGTGCCTGGAAGGGTACAGGGGGCGAGCAGTACTTC
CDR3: CAWKGTGGEQYF

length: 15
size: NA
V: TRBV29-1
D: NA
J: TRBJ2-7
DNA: TGCAGCGTTGAGGGCGGCAGTGCCAGACGCGGCGAGCAGTACTTC
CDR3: CSVEGGSARRGEQYF

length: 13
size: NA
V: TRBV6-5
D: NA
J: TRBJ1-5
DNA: TGTGCCAGCATCCGGGGAAGCAATCAGCCCCAGCATTTT
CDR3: CASIRGSNQPQHF

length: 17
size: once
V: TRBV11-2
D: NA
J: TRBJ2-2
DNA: TGTGCCAGCAGCTTAGTGTCAGGAGGGGGCGGCACCGGGGAGCTGTTTTTT
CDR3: CASSLVSGGGGTGELFF

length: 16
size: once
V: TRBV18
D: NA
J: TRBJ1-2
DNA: TGTGCCAGCTCACCTCCTCTGGGGGGCGCTAACTATGGCTACACCTTC
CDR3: CASSPPLGGANYGYTF

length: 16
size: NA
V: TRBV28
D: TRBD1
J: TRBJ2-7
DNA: TGTGCCAGCAGTTCTATAGGACAGGGGCCAAGCTACGAGCAGTACTTC
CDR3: CASSSIGQGPSYEQYF

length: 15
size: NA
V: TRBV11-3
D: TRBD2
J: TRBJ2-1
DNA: TGTGCCAGCAGCTCGACTAGCGGGTTACCTCATGAGCAGTTCTTC
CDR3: CASSSTSGLPHEQFF

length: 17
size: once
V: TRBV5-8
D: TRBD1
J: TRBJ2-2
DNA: TGTGCCAGCAGCTACTACAGGGGATTGGGGCATGCCGGGGAGCTGTTTTTT
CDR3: CASSYYRGLGHAGELFF

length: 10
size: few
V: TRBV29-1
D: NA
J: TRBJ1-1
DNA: TGCAGCGTTGCAGGGACTGAAGCTTTCTTT
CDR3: CSVAGTEAFF

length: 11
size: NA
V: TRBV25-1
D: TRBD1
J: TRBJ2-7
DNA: TGTGGATCCGGGACAGCCTACGAGCAGTACTTC
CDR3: CGSGTAYEQYF

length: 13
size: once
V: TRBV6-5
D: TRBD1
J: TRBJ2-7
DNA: TGTGCCAGCAGGTTGGGACAGTCCTACGAGCAGTACTTC
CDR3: CASRLGQSYEQYF

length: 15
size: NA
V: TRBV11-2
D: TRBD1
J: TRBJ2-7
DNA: TGTGCCAGCAGCTTAGTGGACAGGGGTACGTCCGAGCAGTACTTC
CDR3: CASSLVDRGTSEQYF

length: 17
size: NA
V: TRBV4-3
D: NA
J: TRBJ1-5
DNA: TGCGCCAGCAGCCAAGATCCCCAGGGAGGCAGCAATCAGCCCCAGCATTTT
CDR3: CASSQDPQGGSNQPQHF

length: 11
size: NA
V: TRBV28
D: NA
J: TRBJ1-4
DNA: TGTGCCAGCAGTTTGGGGGGGAAACTGTTTTTT
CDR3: CASSLGGKLFF

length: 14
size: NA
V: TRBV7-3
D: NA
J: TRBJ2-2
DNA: TGTGCCAGCAGCACCCAGGGTAACACCGGGGAGCTGTTTTTT
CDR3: CASSTQGNTGELFF

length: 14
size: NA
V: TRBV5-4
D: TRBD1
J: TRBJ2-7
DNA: TGTGCCAGCGGCACCGACAGGGGAAGAAACGAGCAGTACTTC
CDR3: CASGTDRGRNEQYF

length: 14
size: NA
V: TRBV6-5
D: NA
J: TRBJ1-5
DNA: TGTGCCAGCAGCTCGACAGATAGCAATCAGCCCCAGCATTTT
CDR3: CASSSTDSNQPQHF

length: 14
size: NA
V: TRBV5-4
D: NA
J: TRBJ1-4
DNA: TGTGCCAGCAGCTTGGATTTGGGTTACGAAAAACTGTTTTTT
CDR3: CASSLDLGYEKLFF

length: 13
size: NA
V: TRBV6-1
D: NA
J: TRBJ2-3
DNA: TGTGCCAGCAGTGTAGTCGACACAGATACGCAGTATTTT
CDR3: CASSVVDTDTQYF

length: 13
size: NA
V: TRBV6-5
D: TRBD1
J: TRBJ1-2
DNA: TGTGCCAGCAGTTACGGGACAGACTATGGCTACACCTTC
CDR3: CASSYGTDYGYTF

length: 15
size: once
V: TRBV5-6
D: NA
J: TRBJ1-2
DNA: TGTGCCAGCAGCTTGGACGGGGGCTCCTCGGGTGGCTACACCTTC
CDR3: CASSLDGGSSGGYTF

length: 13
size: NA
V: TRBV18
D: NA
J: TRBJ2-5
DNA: TGTGCCAGCTCACGGGTAGTCCAAGAGACCCAGTACTTC
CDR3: CASSRVVQETQYF

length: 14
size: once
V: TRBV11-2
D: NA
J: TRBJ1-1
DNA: TGTGCCAGCAGCTTAGATCGGGGGGTGACTGAAGCTTTCTTT
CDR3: CASSLDRGVTEAFF